This TCR beta chain is from a study of early T cells in non-severe SARS-CoV-2 infection. The table lists this clonotype with many counts. Its antigen is not known. Tagging with unique molecular identifiers was applied to individual cDNA molecules. TCRdb reprocessed the 5' RACE reads via MiXCR and lists one record per CDR3 protein. The sample yields roughly 40,000 distinct CDR3 sequences, less than 7% seen once. Study-level results: VDJdb matching skewed toward anti-spike CD8 responses, missing private and CD4 specificities.

The source is an adult who was a healthcare worker with PCR-confirmed SARS-CoV-2 infection or an uninfected control (not recorded which). The source material was whole blood.

The CDR3 DNA reads as TGTGCCAGCGATGCACAGGGGACCGGCTCTGAAGCTTTCTTT. Protein sequence: CASDAQGTGSEAFF. The rearrangement joins TRBV2 to TRBJ1-1; the match to TRBD1 covers 7 bases. Germline V gene lookup returns CDR1 SNHLY and CDR2 FYNNEI. The CDR3 consists of 14 residues. With V trimmed by 8 bases and J by 6 bases, 12 bases remained unmatched.